Listed below are T cell receptor beta chains from one sample, sequenced in a study of regulatory T cells in long-lasting Graves disease. TCRdb redid the calling of the multiplex PCR reads with MiXCR, one entry per CDR3 protein. The sample includes 560,000 or so distinct CDR3 sequences, more than 15% of them seen just once. These data are also associated with another study on T cells in Graves' hyperthyroidism and ophthalmopathy.

The source material was peripheral blood mononuclear cells (PBMCs), sampled at new diagnosis, from a patient treated with antithyroid drugs. The receptor set was obtained from a man aged 18 to 29 with Graves disease. CDR3s include the opening cysteine and the closing phenylalanine or tryptophan. A D gene is named only where the DNA matches it firmly. Size values are once, few and many counts, or a class for expanded clones, and some rows have none.

clone_size	v_call	d_call	j_call	cdr3_aa	cdr3_nt
many	TRBV30	.	TRBJ1-5	CAWSGDPEGEPQHF	TGTGCCTGGAGTGGGGACCCTGAAGGGGAGCCCCAGCATTTT
.	TRBV5-1	.	TRBJ2-7	CASSLEGGSSREQYF	TGCGCCAGCAGCTTGGAGGGGGGCTCCTCGCGCGAGCAGTACTTC
many	TRBV28	TRBD2	TRBJ2-7	CASSLPGRSYEQYF	TGTGCCAGCAGTTTACCCGGGAGGTCCTACGAGCAGTACTTC
many	TRBV2	TRBD2	TRBJ2-4	CASSGLAGAKNIQYF	TGTGCCAGCAGTGGACTAGCGGGAGCCAAAAACATTCAGTACTTC
.	TRBV12-3/TRBV12-4	TRBD2	TRBJ2-1	CVSSLVGGEGNEQFF	TGTGTCAGCAGTTTAGTTGGGGGGGAAGGCAATGAGCAGTTCTTC
.	TRBV19	TRBD2	TRBJ2-1	CASSMLTSGSDEQFF	TGTGCCAGTAGTATGTTGACTAGCGGTAGCGATGAGCAGTTCTTC
.	TRBV7-9	.	TRBJ2-3	CASSPGTATDTQYF	TGTGCCAGCAGCCCCGGGACTGCCACAGATACGCAGTATTTT
.	TRBV20-1	.	TRBJ1-2	CSAVDTGTDYGYTF	TGCAGTGCTGTCGATACTGGGACGGACTATGGCTACACCTTC
.	TRBV7-2	TRBD1	TRBJ2-1	CASSPVTGTGGFF	TGTGCCAGCAGCCCCGTCACAGGGACAGGGGGCTTCTTC
.	TRBV24-1	.	TRBJ2-3	CATSDPEGPTDTQYF	TGTGCCACCAGTGATCCCGAAGGGCCGACAGATACGCAGTATTTT
many	TRBV6-2/TRBV6-3	.	TRBJ2-7	CASKALYEQYF	TGTGCCAGCAAAGCACTCTACGAGCAGTACTTC
many	TRBV12-3/TRBV12-4	.	TRBJ2-1	CASSYDGNEQFF	TGTGCCAGCAGTTACGACGGGAATGAGCAGTTCTTC
many	TRBV7-9	TRBD2	TRBJ2-1	CASSVLAGGRNEQFF	TGTGCCAGCAGCGTTCTAGCGGGAGGGCGCAATGAGCAGTTCTTC
many	TRBV27	.	TRBJ2-3	CASKSYVLGAVDTQYF	TGTGCCAGCAAATCTTACGTTCTAGGGGCGGTAGATACGCAGTATTTT